This is a list of T cell receptor beta chains from one sample in a study of post-analysis software for immune sequencing data. TCRdb reprocessed the PCR reads with MiXCR, giving one entry per CDR3 protein. The sample consists of about 560,000 distinct CDR3 sequences, around 40% of them appearing once. Sequenced: blood. These receptors were collected from a girl aged 5-17 years with multiple sclerosis. Both conserved end residues are trimmed from each CDR3. D genes are given only for firm matches. Size values are once, few and many counts, or a class for expanded clones, and some rows have none.

v_gene,abundance,j_gene,d_gene,CDR3aa
TRBV6-8,-,TRBJ2-7,-,ASSYSGGHRQEQY
TRBV3-1,-,TRBJ2-1,-,ASSQESQEQF
TRBV12-3/TRBV12-4,-,-,TRBD2,ASLAGGRNEQY
TRBV7-9,-,TRBJ1-2,-,ASSLVLREWGLGYT
TRBV12-3/TRBV12-4,few,TRBJ2-1,TRBD2,ASSWGGNEQF
TRBV20-1,-,TRBJ2-7,-,SARLANYEQY
TRBV6-5,-,TRBJ1-3,-,ASSYSDPARPGNTIY
TRBV29-1,-,TRBJ2-7,-,SVSGTQTYEQY
TRBV25-1,-,TRBJ2-5,-,ASSVPVGTQY
TRBV6-5,-,TRBJ1-2,TRBD1,ASRRGQLGYT
TRBV10-3,few,TRBJ2-7,-,AISVLGGDEQY
TRBV2,-,TRBJ2-7,-,ASYEPGRSAYEQY